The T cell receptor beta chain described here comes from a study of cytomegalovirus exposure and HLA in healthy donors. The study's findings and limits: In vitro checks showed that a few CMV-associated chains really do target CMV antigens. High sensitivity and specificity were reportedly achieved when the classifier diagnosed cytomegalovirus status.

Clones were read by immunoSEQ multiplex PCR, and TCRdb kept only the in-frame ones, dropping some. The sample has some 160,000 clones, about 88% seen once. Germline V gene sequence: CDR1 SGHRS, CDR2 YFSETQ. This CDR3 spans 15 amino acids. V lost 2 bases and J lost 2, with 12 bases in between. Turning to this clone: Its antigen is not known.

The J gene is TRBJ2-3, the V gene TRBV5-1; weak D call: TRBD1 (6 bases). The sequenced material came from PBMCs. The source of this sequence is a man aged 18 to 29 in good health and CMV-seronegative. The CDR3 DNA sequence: TGCGCCAGCAGCTTCGCAGGGGAGATCACAGATACGCAGTATTTT. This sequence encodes CASSFAGEITDTQYF.